A single sample is the source of the 12 T cell receptor beta chains below, sequenced in a study of blood T cell repertoires in COVID-19. Generated by immunoSEQ multiplex PCR, the TCRdb table keeps only in-frame clones and is missing some. The data show about 170,000 clones, about four fifths seen once. The sequencing input was peripheral blood. The receptors shown here come from a woman older than 75 with COVID-19, enrolled during active disease.

This clone has a single count. The genes are TRBV5-6 and TRBJ2-1, with a possible D match to TRBD2 (5 bases). V gave up 1 base and J gave up 7 bases, with 18 bases separating them. The germline gives CDR1 SGHDT, CDR2 YYEEEE. This CDR3 comprises 16 residues. DNA of the CDR3: TGTGCCAGCAGCTTGTCTCATCGGGTTCGGGAAAATGAGCAGTTCTTC. Translating it yields CASSLSHRVRENEQFF.

The chain joins TRBV19 to TRBJ2-2, with 14 positions matching TRBD2. V dropped 7 bases and J dropped 4; count of bases not matched to a gene: 8. CDR3 size: 17 residues. The germline CDR1 and CDR2 sequences are LNHDA and SQIVND (reference sequence). CDR3 region: CASTERGTSGSTGELFF. The DNA for the CDR3 is TGTGCCAGTACCGAACGGGGGACTAGCGGGAGCACCGGGGAGCTGTTTTTT.

The chain combines TRBV4-3 with TRBJ2-1; 7 nucleotides match TRBD2. The CDR3 consists of 14 residues. From germline, CDR1 is LGHNA and CDR2 YSLEER. Trimming removed 4 bases from V and 3 bases from J; junction bases left unmatched: 3. For the CDR3, the DNA is TGCGCCAGCAGCCGGGGGGAGGGCTACAATGAGCAGTTCTTC. Translation gives CASSRGEGYNEQFF.

The chain recombines TRBV5-5 with TRBJ2-5; D remains ambiguous. The CDR3 consists of 13 residues. Germline V gene lookup returns CDR1 SGHKS and CDR2 YYEKEE (reference sequence). Trimming removed 0 bases from V and 5 bases from J, with 8 bases in between. As DNA, the CDR3 is TGTGCCAGCAGCTTGGCTGCGGTTGAGACCCAGTACTTC. Its protein product is CASSLAAVETQYF.

V is TRBV4-3 and J is TRBJ2-3; 9 bases line up with TRBD2. Unmatched junction bases numbered 8, after V lost 2 bases and J lost 5 bases. CDR3 length: 16 amino acids. The V gene's germline CDR1 is LGHNA and CDR2 YSLEER. The chain's CDR3 is CASSQPGAGGRDTQYF. CDR3 DNA: TGCGCCAGCAGCCAACCGGGAGCGGGGGGCAGAGATACGCAGTATTTT.

This rearrangement joins TRBV11-3 to TRBJ1-6; perhaps TRBD1 as D (5 bases). The germline gives CDR1 SGHNT, CDR2 YENEEA. This CDR3 has 13 residues. The germline V and J ends were trimmed by 3 bases and 8 bases, with 8 bases remaining between them. CDR3 sequence reads: CASSLGGYSPLHF. CDR3 sequence (DNA): TGTGCCAGCAGCTTGGGGGGTTATTCACCCCTCCACTTT.

This clone was picked up one time. The chain employs TRBV3-1 (or the pseudogene TRBV3-2) and TRBJ2-5; 7 nucleotides agree with TRBD1. V lost 6 bases and J lost 4; bases outside the gene matches: 5. From germline, CDR1 is LGHDT and CDR2 YNNKEL (reference sequence). This CDR3 has 13 residues. Here the CDR3 DNA reads TGTGCCAGCAGAGGAACAGGGGTAGAGACCCAGTACTTC. Its translation: CASRGTGVETQYF.

The sample holds a few counts of this clone. The V and J genes are TRBV4-2 and TRBJ2-1, with 12 bases lining up with TRBD2. V was pared by 1 base and J by 4 bases, with 5 bases of the junction left unmatched. This CDR3 has 17 residues. CDR1 and CDR2 from the germline V gene are LGHNA and YNFKEQ. The CDR3 DNA sequence: TGTGCCAGCAGCCAAGGATTGACTAGCGGGGGATACAATGAGCAGTTCTTC. This translates into CASSQGLTSGGYNEQFF.

The V gene is TRBV27, the J gene TRBJ1-5; the match to TRBD1 covers 9 bases. The V and J ends lost 7 bases and 6 bases, in that order; junction bases with no gene match: 13. This CDR3 is 16 amino acids long. CDR1 and CDR2 (germline): MNHEY, SMNVEV (reference sequence). CDR3 bases: TGTGCCAGCAAACTAAACCGGGACAGGGTGGGTCAGCCCCAGCATTTT. This sequence encodes CASKLNRDRVGQPQHF.

The rearrangement joins TRBV7-2 to TRBJ2-3, with unresolved D. The CDR3 contains 12 residues. Looked up from germline, CDR1 is SGHTA and CDR2 is FQGNSA. The V gene lost 2 bases and the J gene lost 4 bases, with 4 bases spanning the gap. The CDR3: CASSLFADTQYF. CDR3 nucleotide sequence: TGTGCCAGCAGCTTATTCGCAGATACGCAGTATTTT.

The chain has TRBV11-2 and TRBJ2-3; a weak D match, TRBD2 (5 bases). Germline CDR1 SGHAT, CDR2 FQNNGV. This CDR3 is built from 16 residues. Deletions cut 2 bases from V and 4 bases from J, with 16 bases between. CDR3 region: CASSLSRAARADTQYF. CDR3 DNA: TGTGCCAGCAGCTTAAGCCGCGCAGCGAGGGCAGATACGCAGTATTTT.

The V and J genes are TRBV14 and TRBJ2-2, with 9 bases that match TRBD1. The V gene's germline CDR1 is SGHDN and CDR2 FVKESK. Trimming at V came to 6 bases and at J to 5 bases, leaving 16 bases not matched to a gene. The CDR3 has 18 amino acids. CDR3 coding DNA: TGTGCCAGCAGTCCCAAGAAACAGGGGACAGGGCTTACCGGGGAGCTGTTTTTT. This gives the protein CASSPKKQGTGLTGELFF.